The rows below give T cell receptor beta chains drawn from one sample of a study of shared clonotypes between healthy human individuals. Some clones are missing from TCRdb's copy, which holds only in-frame ones; the method was immunoSEQ multiplex PCR. The table has over 2 million clones, 92% seen once. The sample taken for sequencing was naive CD4+ T cells from PBMCs. The source is a man in his late teens or twenties in good health. Some clones in this sample may be carry-over from other donors' samples. CDR3s include the opening cysteine and the closing phenylalanine or tryptophan. A D gene is named only where the DNA matches it firmly. Where a row states a size, it is once, few, many or the class of an expanded clone; other rows omit it.

CDR3 protein	CDR3 DNA	D gene	clone size	J gene	V gene
CASSLVGSGSTDTQYF	TGTGCCAGCAGCTTGGTCGGTAGCGGTTCCACAGATACGCAGTATTTT	-	once	TRBJ2-3	TRBV5-4
CASSVDVRPNTEAFF	TGTGCCAGCAGCGTAGACGTCAGACCTAACACTGAAGCTTTCTTT	-	-	TRBJ1-1	TRBV9
CASSSPPNEQYF	TGTGCCAGCAGTTCCCCTCCCAACGAGCAGTACTTC	-	few	TRBJ2-7	TRBV7-2
CASRFPQTSGYQETQYF	TGTGCAAGTCGCTTTCCCCAGACTAGCGGCTACCAAGAGACCCAGTACTTC	-	-	TRBJ2-5	TRBV12-2
CASSPRYRLFF	TGTGCCAGCAGCCCACGATACAGGCTGTTTTTT	-	-	TRBJ2-2	TRBV28
CASSRTSGVGTDEQFF	TGTGCCAGTAGTAGGACTAGCGGAGTGGGTACGGATGAGCAGTTCTTC	TRBD2	-	TRBJ2-1	TRBV19
CASSLGVEETQYF	TGCGCCAGCAGCTTGGGAGTGGAAGAGACCCAGTACTTC	-	once	TRBJ2-5	TRBV5-1
CASSWGYEQYF	TGTGCCAGCAGTTGGGGTTACGAGCAGTACTTC	-	-	TRBJ2-7	TRBV5-5
CASSLSAGRGEQFF	TGTGCCAGCAGTTTATCGGCAGGTCGGGGTGAGCAGTTCTTC	-	-	TRBJ2-1	TRBV27
CASTNGEMQETQYF	TGTGCCAGCACCAATGGGGAAATGCAAGAGACCCAGTACTTC	-	-	TRBJ2-5	TRBV6-1
CASSNGASGSYEQYF	TGCGCCAGCAGCAACGGGGCTAGCGGGAGCTACGAGCAGTACTTC	TRBD2	-	TRBJ2-7	TRBV4-3
CASSLDRGQDKAFF	TGTGCCAGCAGCCTGGACAGGGGGCAGGATAAAGCTTTCTTT	TRBD1	-	TRBJ1-1	TRBV7-9
CASSLGRSSYEQYF	TGTGCCAGCAGCTTAGGAAGGAGCTCCTACGAGCAGTACTTC	-	-	TRBJ2-7	TRBV7-9
CASSAGTATSYEQYF	TGTGCCAGCAGCGCCGGGACTGCTACCTCCTACGAGCAGTACTTC	-	-	TRBJ2-7	TRBV9
CASSQAGFSEQFF	TGCGCCAGCAGCCAAGCGGGCTTCAGTGAGCAGTTCTTC	-	once	TRBJ2-1	TRBV4-1
CASSPPTGANTEAFF	TGTGCCAGCTCACCACCGACTGGGGCGAACACTGAAGCTTTCTTT	-	few	TRBJ1-1	TRBV18
CASSFLYGFGANVLTF	TGTGCCAGCAGTTTCCTCTACGGTTTTGGGGCCAACGTCCTGACTTTC	-	-	TRBJ2-6	TRBV27
CASSLRLIRALDF	TGTGCCAGCAGTTTGAGACTTATCCGGGCTCTGGACTTC	-	-	TRBJ2-7	TRBV28
CASSVGGANEKLFF	TGTGCCAGCAGCGTAGGGGGTGCTAATGAAAAACTGTTTTTT	-	-	TRBJ1-4	TRBV9
CATSRDDRDISSDTQYF	TGTGCCACCAGCAGAGATGACAGGGACATCTCTTCAGATACGCAGTATTTT	TRBD1	-	TRBJ2-3	TRBV15
CASTSLRTGGGGYTF	TGTGCCAGCACCTCATTACGGACAGGAGGAGGAGGCTACACCTTC	TRBD1	-	TRBJ1-2	TRBV28
CASSEAGGWDQPQHF	TGTGCCAGCAGTGAAGCTGGGGGTTGGGATCAGCCCCAGCATTTT	-	once	TRBJ1-5	TRBV6-1
CASSLTGVTFGELFF	-	-	once	TRBJ2-2	TRBV5-1
CASSLGGAKNIQYF	TGTGCCAGCAGCTTGGGAGGGGCCAAAAACATTCAGTACTTC	-	-	TRBJ2-4	TRBV5-4
CASSLGQGENGYTF	TGTGCCAGCAGCTTGGGGCAGGGGGAGAATGGCTACACCTTC	TRBD1	-	TRBJ1-2	TRBV5-6
CASSLGPNYGYTF	TGTGCCAGCAGCCTGGGGCCTAACTATGGCTACACCTTC	-	-	TRBJ1-2	TRBV5-5
CASSPTGQANTEAFF	TGTGCCAGCTCACCTACAGGGCAGGCAAACACTGAAGCTTTCTTT	-	-	TRBJ1-1	TRBV18
CASSRLSSTDTQYF	TGTGCCAGCAGTCGTCTTTCAAGCACAGATACGCAGTATTTT	-	-	TRBJ2-3	TRBV28
CASKVLQGKGEQYF	TGCGCCAGCAAAGTTCTACAGGGTAAAGGTGAGCAGTACTTC	-	-	TRBJ2-7	TRBV5-1
CASSVMAAAGHGYTF	TGTGCCAGCAGCGTAATGGCGGCAGCTGGCCATGGCTACACCTTC	-	-	TRBJ1-2	TRBV9
CAWRGDTAYGYTF	TGTGCCTGGAGGGGGGACACCGCCTATGGCTACACCTTC	-	-	TRBJ1-2	TRBV30
CASRTGDGYTF	TGTGCCAGCCGGACAGGGGACGGCTACACCTTC	TRBD1	-	TRBJ1-2	TRBV2
CASSQVSLETQYF	TGCGCCAGCAGCCAAGTCTCTCTAGAGACCCAGTACTTC	-	-	TRBJ2-5	TRBV4-1
CASGQTVPGNTIYF	TGTGCCAGTGGACAGACGGTTCCGGGAAACACCATATATTTT	-	-	TRBJ1-3	TRBV19
CASSFHEQYF	TGTGCCAGCAGTTTCCACGAGCAGTACTTC	-	-	TRBJ2-7	TRBV6-8
CASSESGAYSNQPQHF	TGCGCCAGCAGTGAGTCGGGGGCATATAGCAATCAGCCCCAGCATTTT	-	-	TRBJ1-5	TRBV10-1
CASSLGGPLTYEQYF	TGTGCCAGCAGCTTGGGTGGGCCTCTTACCTACGAGCAGTACTTC	-	once	TRBJ2-7	TRBV5-4
CASRFGGGSNQPQHF	TGTGCCAGCAGATTCGGGGGAGGCAGCAATCAGCCCCAGCATTTT	-	-	TRBJ1-5	TRBV28
CAISEGAVVQFF	TGTGCCATCAGTGAGGGGGCAGTGGTGCAGTTCTTC	-	-	TRBJ2-1	TRBV10-3
CASSEQNNEQFF	TGCGCCAGCAGTGAACAGAACAATGAGCAGTTCTTC	-	-	TRBJ2-1	TRBV10-1
CASSWGGLGNQPQHF	TGTGCCAGCAGCTGGGGCGGGTTGGGCAATCAGCCCCAGCATTTT	-	once	TRBJ1-5	TRBV7-2
CASSAGTSAYEQYF	TGTGCCAGCAGTGCTGGGACTAGCGCGTACGAGCAGTACTTC	TRBD2	-	TRBJ2-7	TRBV6-1
CASSYIRGNTGELFF	TGTGCCAGCAGTTACATCAGGGGGAACACCGGGGAGCTGTTTTTT	-	-	TRBJ2-2	TRBV6-6
CASSLPLEQYF	TGTGCCAGCAGCCTACCCCTGGAGCAGTACTTC	-	-	TRBJ2-7	TRBV25-1
CASSQDTGEEGYTF	TGTGCCAGCAGTCAAGATACAGGGGAAGAAGGCTACACCTTC	TRBD1	-	TRBJ1-2	TRBV6-5
CASSPPRSYEQYF	TGTGCCAGCTCACCCCCCAGATCCTACGAGCAGTACTTC	-	-	TRBJ2-7	TRBV18
CASSRTGTGINEQFF	TGTGCCAGCAGTCGGACCGGGACAGGGATCAATGAGCAGTTCTTC	TRBD1	-	TRBJ2-1	TRBV7-3
CASSITRSSYEQYF	TGTGCCAGTAGTATCACTAGGAGCTCCTACGAGCAGTACTTC	-	-	TRBJ2-7	TRBV19
CASGLGGELFF	TGTGCCAGCGGCCTGGGGGGGGAGCTGTTTTTT	-	-	TRBJ2-2	TRBV7-2
CASSLEGGKQYF	TGTGCCAGCAGCTTAGAGGGGGGTAAGCAGTATTTT	-	-	TRBJ2-3	TRBV11-2
CASTHPPGSEGYTF	TGTGCCAGCACCCACCCCCCCGGGAGCGAGGGCTACACCTTC	-	-	TRBJ1-2	TRBV28
CASSLGPDMNTEAFF	TGTGCCAGCAGCTTAGGCCCAGACATGAACACTGAAGCTTTCTTT	-	-	TRBJ1-1	TRBV7-2
CASSPGPATNEKLFF	TGTGCCAGCAGCCCCGGGCCGGCAACTAATGAAAAACTGTTTTTT	-	once	TRBJ1-4	TRBV7-2
CASSSTSSPLHF	TGTGCCAGCAGTTCAACGAGCTCACCCCTCCACTTT	-	-	TRBJ1-6	TRBV28
CASSLSGGRSYEQYF	TGTGCCAGCAGTTTATCGGGCGGGAGATCCTACGAGCAGTACTTC	TRBD2	-	TRBJ2-7	TRBV28
CASSSLGSSGGELFF	TGCGCCAGCAGCTCTCTGGGGAGCTCGGGCGGGGAGCTGTTTTTT	-	-	TRBJ2-2	TRBV5-1